Shown below are 26 T cell receptor beta chains from a single sample sequenced in a study of PD-L1 blockade in urothelial cancer. Only in-frame clones appear in the TCRdb table, and some are missing; sequencing was by immunoSEQ multiplex PCR. This table has approximately 100,000 clones, around 85% appearing once. Material: PBMCs, obtained around atezolizumab (anti-PD-L1) treatment. Receptors were obtained from a man aged 45-60 years with urothelial cancer.

The rearrangement uses TRBV6-5 and TRBJ2-1, with TRBD1 identical over 9 bases. Germline CDR1 reads MNHEY; CDR2 reads SVGAGI. Losses at the gene ends were 7 bases for V and 6 bases for J; bases not matched to a gene: 7. The CDR3 consists of 14 residues. The CDR3 DNA follows: TGTGCCAGCAAACGGGACAGGGATCTCAATGAGCAGTTCTTC. This translates into CASKRDRDLNEQFF.

The chain is built from TRBV7-3 and TRBJ2-1; TRBD2 matches at 10 bases. Germline-derived CDR1 and CDR2 are SGHTA and FQGTGA. The CDR3 is 15 amino acids. Trimming cost V 4 bases and J 4 bases; bases outside gene matches: 4. CDR3 coding DNA: TGTGCCAGCAGCTCCCCGACTAGCGGGTACAATGAGCAGTTCTTC. It specifies CASSSPTSGYNEQFF.

This chain uses TRBV4-1 with TRBJ2-2; 13 bases line up with TRBD2. The germline V gene encodes CDR1 MGHRA and CDR2 YSYEKL. This CDR3 has 17 amino acids. V lost 5 bases, J lost 3 bases, and 6 bases stayed unmatched. The CDR3 spells CASSLLAGGPYTGELFF. The CDR3 bases are TGCGCCAGCAGCTTACTAGCGGGAGGGCCGTACACCGGGGAGCTGTTTTTT.

V is TRBV28 and J is TRBJ2-7, with 10 bases matching TRBD2. This CDR3 has 15 amino acids. Germline V CDR1 and CDR2: MDHEN, SYDVKM. Losses at the gene ends were 5 bases for V and 5 bases for J; bases not matched to a gene: 9. The CDR3 here is CASSGASGSLDEQYF. The CDR3 DNA is TGTGCCAGCAGTGGAGCTAGCGGGAGTTTGGACGAGCAGTACTTC.

This sequence joins TRBV28 and TRBJ2-5, with a tentative D call TRBD1 (5 bases). With 5 bases removed from V and 7 bases from J, the gap between germline ends came to 14 bases. In germline, CDR1 is MDHEN, CDR2 SYDVKM. The CDR3 covers 13 residues. This CDR3 reads CASSQGHQWTQYF. For the CDR3, the DNA is TGTGCCAGCAGTCAGGGCCACCAATGGACCCAGTACTTC. The full variable domain, in which reference TRBV28 and TRBJ2-5 provide the parts outside the CDR3, is DVKVTQSSRYLVKRTGEKVFLECVQDMDHENMFWYRQDPGLGLRLIYFSYDVKMKEKGDIPEGYSVSREKKERFSLILESASTNQTSMYLCASSQGHQWTQYFGPGTRLLVL.

This clone was detected a few times. The chain recombines TRBV30 with TRBJ2-3; D is uncertain. Germline values: CDR1 GTSNPN, CDR2 SVGIG (reference sequence). With 5 bases removed from V and 1 base from J, the gap between germline ends came to 13 bases. The CDR3 runs to 14 residues. CDR3 amino acids: CAWDPGTGTDTQYF. The CDR3 DNA sequence: TGTGCCTGGGACCCCGGCACAGGCACAGATACGCAGTATTTT. The full variable domain, with the rest looked up from reference TRBV30 and TRBJ2-3, is SQTIHQWPATLVQPVGSPLSLECTVEGTSNPNLYWYRQAAGRGLQLLFYSVGIGQISSEVPQNLSASRPQDRQFILSSKKLLLSDSGFYLCAWDPGTGTDTQYFGPGTRLTVL.

The V and J genes are TRBV6-4 and TRBJ2-5; D is perhaps TRBD2 (6 bases). The CDR3 sequence is 13 residues long. Trimming took 5 bases from V and 5 from J, leaving 12 bases between them. Germline V gives CDR1 MRHNA, CDR2 SNTAGT. In DNA, the CDR3 is TGTGCCAGCAGTCGTGAGGAGGGTGAGACCCAGTACTTC. Protein: CASSREEGETQYF.

The chain carries TRBV5-1 and TRBJ2-1; the match to TRBD2 covers 9 bases. This CDR3 is built from 16 residues. The germline V gene has CDR1 SGHRS and CDR2 YFSETQ. V dropped 3 bases and J dropped 0; count of bases not matched to a gene: 4. CDR3 region: CASSSFSGSSYNEQFF. CDR3 bases: TGCGCCAGCAGCTCCTTTAGCGGGAGCTCCTACAATGAGCAGTTCTTC.

The chain couples TRBV5-1 to TRBJ2-3, with D possibly TRBD1 on 5 matching bases. Germline loops: CDR1 SGHRS, CDR2 YFSETQ. The CDR3 consists of 15 residues. Trimming removed 1 base from V and 3 bases from J, with 12 bases in between. CDR3 loop: CASSLFLPGTDTQYF. DNA for the CDR3: TGCGCCAGCAGCTTGTTCCTCCCAGGGACAGATACGCAGTATTTT.

J is TRBJ2-7 and V is TRBV5-1, with a tentative D call TRBD1 (5 bases). CDR1 is SGHRS, CDR2 YFSETQ, per germline. V shed 3 bases and J shed 0 bases, with 10 bases lying between them. The CDR3 is made up of 14 amino acids. The DNA of the CDR3 is TGCGCCAGCAGCTACGACAGAACCTCCTACGAGCAGTACTTC. The encoded protein is CASSYDRTSYEQYF.

This clone was detected once. This chain connects TRBV19 to TRBJ2-5; tentatively, D is TRBD2 (5 bases). CDR3 length: 13 amino acids. Per the germline V gene, CDR1 is LNHDA and CDR2 is SQIVND (reference sequence). Trimming cost V 6 bases and J 5 bases, with 13 bases left between them. The CDR3 bases are TGTGCCAGTAGCGTCCGGGGTCGGGAGACCCAGTACTTC. This codes for CASSVRGRETQYF.

CDR3 in amino acids: CASSQDAGRETQYF. CDR3 sequence (DNA): TGCGCCAGCAGCCAAGATGCGGGTAGAGAGACCCAGTACTTC. The chain is built from TRBV4-1 and TRBJ2-5; D possibly corresponds to TRBD2 (5 bases). Trimming removed 0 bases from V and 4 bases from J, with 9 bases in between. This CDR3 has 14 residues. In germline, CDR1 is MGHRA, CDR2 YSYEKL.

This chain uses TRBV14 with TRBJ1-6; 11 positions agree with TRBD1. The V and J ends lost 5 bases and 10 bases, in that order; junction bases with no gene match: 7. Germline loops: CDR1 SGHDN, CDR2 FVKESK. The CDR3 has 15 residues. This CDR3 reads CASSAGQGAFSPLHF. The CDR3 nucleotides read TGTGCCAGCAGCGCCGGACAGGGGGCTTTCTCACCCCTCCACTTT.

The V and J genes are TRBV5-1 and TRBJ2-1, with 13 bases matching TRBD2. The CDR3 has 16 residues. CDR1 is SGHRS, CDR2 YFSETQ, per germline. V was clipped by 4 bases and J by 9 bases; unmatched bases: 10. CDR3 loop: CASSPITSGRAGEQFF. The CDR3 region has the DNA TGCGCCAGCAGCCCGATCACTAGCGGGAGGGCCGGTGAGCAGTTCTTC.

The CDR3 loop is CASSGLTSGRADEQYF. The CDR3 DNA reads as TGTGCCAGCAGCGGATTGACTAGCGGGAGGGCCGACGAGCAGTACTTC. This chain connects TRBV9 to TRBJ2-5; 14 bases align to TRBD2. The DNA end favors TRBJ2-7, so the J call may be wrong. Germline lookup yields CDR1 SGDLS and CDR2 YYNGEE. The CDR3 has 16 amino acids.

J is TRBJ2-1 and V is TRBV6-1, with 10 bases lining up with TRBD2. Looked up from germline, CDR1 is MNHNS and CDR2 is SASEGT. The CDR3 spans 19 residues. V lost 1 base, J lost 6 bases, and 15 bases stayed unmatched. CDR3 sequence reads: CASSEVLAGVTRKSNEQFF. CDR3 coding DNA: TGTGCCAGCAGTGAAGTCCTAGCGGGAGTCACGCGGAAGAGCAATGAGCAGTTCTTC.

The J gene is TRBJ2-1, the V gene TRBV6-4; 9 bases are a match to TRBD2. CDR1 is MRHNA and CDR2 is SNTAGT in the germline V gene. Trimming took 0 bases from V and 8 from J; bases not matched to a gene: 14. The CDR3 runs to 18 residues. CDR3 in DNA: TGTGCCAGCAGTGACTCGGTATGGGGGGGACTAGCAGGAGATGAGCAGTTCTTC. It is translated as CASSDSVWGGLAGDEQFF.

The chain combines TRBV19 with TRBJ1-2; 7 nucleotides agree with TRBD1. The germline CDR1 and CDR2 sequences are LNHDA and SQIVND (reference sequence). This CDR3 spans 13 amino acids. Trimming took 4 bases from V and 4 from J; bases not matched to a gene: 3. CDR3 sequence (DNA): TGTGCCAGTAGTAAGACAGGGAGCTATGGCTACACCTTC. It codes for CASSKTGSYGYTF.

This chain connects TRBV9 to TRBJ2-3; 13 bases fit TRBD2. The CDR3 totals 18 residues. V lost 4 bases and J lost 0; bases outside the gene matches: 8. Germline loops: CDR1 SGDLS, CDR2 YYNGEE. CDR3 in amino acids: CASSPRTSGGASTDTQYF. The DNA for the CDR3 is TGTGCCAGCAGCCCCCGGACTAGCGGGGGAGCTAGCACAGATACGCAGTATTTT.

The chain links TRBV18 to TRBJ2-2, with TRBD1 matching 7 bases. Germline V gene data show CDR1 as KGHSH and CDR2 as LQKENI. The J segment lost 1 base and the V segment lost 3 bases, leaving 5 bases of the junction unmatched. CDR3 length: 16 residues. The CDR3 is CASSPSRTGNTGELFF. In DNA form, the CDR3 reads TGTGCCAGCTCACCTTCGCGGACAGGGAACACCGGGGAGCTGTTTTTT.

This clone was seen a handful of times. V usage is TRBV7-2 and J usage is TRBJ2-2; TRBD1 might be the D (5 bases). This CDR3 spans 13 amino acids. The ends were cut back, 8 bases at V and 5 bases at J, with 12 bases in the middle. Germline CDR1 reads SGHTA; CDR2 reads FQGNSA. The CDR3 reads CASGRVLTGELFF. The CDR3 DNA follows: TGTGCCAGCGGCAGGGTTTTGACCGGGGAGCTGTTTTTT.

V is TRBV7-3 and J is TRBJ1-2; 9 nucleotides agree with TRBD1. V trimming: 5 bases; J trimming: 8 bases; junction bases outside the gene matches: 6. This CDR3 is built from 13 residues. Per germline, CDR1 SGHTA and CDR2 FQGTGA. CDR3 sequence reads: CASSLTGGEGYTF. The CDR3 DNA reads as TGTGCCAGCAGCCTTACAGGGGGCGAAGGCTACACCTTC.

This clone occurred a few times. The chain employs TRBV18 and TRBJ2-2, with TRBD1 identical over 8 bases. Trimming took 5 bases from V and 4 from J; bases not matched to a gene: 12. This CDR3 has 17 residues. CDR1 is KGHSH, CDR2 LQKENI, per germline. This chain's CDR3 is CASSGAGGPPATGELFF. DNA for the CDR3: TGTGCCAGCTCAGGAGCAGGGGGCCCCCCGGCCACCGGGGAGCTGTTTTTT.

CDR3 loop: CASAPLGPGNEQFF. CDR3 nucleotides: TGTGCCAGCGCCCCGTTGGGGCCAGGCAATGAGCAGTTCTTC. V gene TRBV28 combines with J gene TRBJ2-1, with a tentative D call TRBD1 (5 bases). V lost 8 bases and J lost 6, with 17 bases in between. CDR1 and CDR2 (germline): MDHEN, SYDVKM. The CDR3 covers 14 residues.

This clone has just one count. The CDR3 loop is CASSRLAGAGGSKNIQYF. The CDR3 region has the DNA TGTGCCAGCAGCCGACTAGCGGGAGCGGGGGGGTCCAAAAACATTCAGTACTTC. This rearrangement joins TRBV7-8 to TRBJ2-4, with 12 nucleotides matching TRBD2. The length of the CDR3 is 18 residues. V lost 5 bases and J lost 2; bases outside the gene matches: 10. Germline V CDR1 and CDR2: SGHVS, FQNEAQ.

The J gene is TRBJ1-2, the V gene TRBV28; 9 bases line up with TRBD1. The germline V gene encodes CDR1 MDHEN and CDR2 SYDVKM. J lost 6 bases, V lost 6 bases, and 11 bases had no gene match. CDR3 size: 15 residues. Here the CDR3 reads CASRKFGQGKDGYTF. The CDR3 DNA is TGTGCCAGCAGGAAATTCGGACAGGGGAAAGATGGCTACACCTTC.